A single sample gave rise to the 30 T cell receptor beta chains below, sequenced in a study of identical twins (dated by TCRdb to about 2016). Library preparation employed 5' RACE. Sequencing instrument: Illumina HiSeq 2000. The public reads were run again by TCRdb, first through fastp at Q25 and then through MiXCR, and only productive beta chains were kept. Each entry merges the rows of one CDR3 protein and shows their most common DNA and genes. Present in this sample are about 210,000 distinct CDR3 sequences, roughly a tenth of which were seen just once. About 5.2% of the sample lies in the top ten. The sequenced sample consisted of memory (CD45RO+) T cells sorted from blood. The cell subset or site label, as the study defines it: CD45RO+ enriched T cells. These receptors were collected from a woman aged 18-30 years in good health.

The V call is TRBV27, the J call TRBJ2-6, with no clear D. CDR3 size: 16 residues. The V gene lost 4 bases and the J gene lost 0 bases, with 10 bases spanning the gap. CDR1 and CDR2 (germline): MNHEY, SMNVEV (reference sequence). Here the CDR3 DNA reads TGTGCCAGCAGTTCCTACATACTCTCTGGGGCCAACGTCCTGACTTTC. Residues: CASSSYILSGANVLTF.

The chain employs TRBV3-1 and TRBJ2-7; 9 positions match TRBD2. From germline, CDR1 is LGHDT and CDR2 YNNKEL (reference sequence). The CDR3 consists of 15 residues. J lost 2 bases, V lost 8 bases, and 10 bases had no gene match. CDR3 sequence: CASCPGLARTYEQYF. The CDR3 bases are TGTGCCAGCTGCCCCGGACTAGCGCGGACCTACGAGCAGTACTTC.

The chain is built from TRBV5-1 and TRBJ2-7; TRBD2 is a possible D gene (6 bases). The CDR3 loop spans 13 amino acids. Trimming took 0 bases from V and 10 from J, leaving 14 bases between them. Germline CDR1 and CDR2: SGHRS and YFSETQ. In DNA form, the CDR3 reads TGCGCCAGCAGCTTGGGCCTCCGCGGGGATCAGTACTTC. This gives the protein CASSLGLRGDQYF.

In its sample, this clonotype was seen a few times. The J gene is TRBJ1-1, the V gene TRBV18; 7 bases line up with TRBD1. The germline V gene encodes CDR1 KGHSH and CDR2 LQKENI. The CDR3 loop spans 15 amino acids. Germline trimming cut 4 bases from V and 1 base from J; bases unmatched to any gene: 6. CDR3 amino acids: CASSLGDSSNTEAFF. The CDR3 DNA is TGTGCCAGCTCACTCGGGGACAGTTCGAACACTGAAGCTTTCTTT.

This clonotype was seen a handful of times. CDR3 sequence reads: CASSQVGGTTEAFF. The CDR3 region has the DNA TGCGCCAGCAGCCAAGTTGGGGGGACCACTGAAGCTTTCTTT. V and J are TRBV4-3 and TRBJ1-1, with a weak D call TRBD1 (5 bases). The germline V gene has CDR1 LGHNA and CDR2 YSLEER. The CDR3 runs to 14 residues. V lost 1 base to trimming and J lost 4 bases, with 10 bases between them.

This clonotype was recorded at least ten times. The chain carries TRBV9 and TRBJ1-5; D possibly corresponds to TRBD1 (6 bases). Germline CDR1 SGDLS, CDR2 YYNGEE. Trimming removed 0 bases from V and 2 bases from J, with 9 bases in between. This CDR3 comprises 15 residues. The CDR3 spells CASSVAYRGNQPQHF. CDR3 DNA sequence: TGTGCCAGCAGCGTAGCTTACAGGGGCAATCAGCCCCAGCATTTT.

The J gene is TRBJ2-3, the V gene TRBV9, with 8 bases matching TRBD2. The CDR3 runs 16 residues. Germline CDR1 SGDLS, CDR2 YYNGEE. V lost 1 base, J lost 2 bases, and 6 bases stayed unmatched. The CDR3 region is CASSVMAGGSTDTQYF. The CDR3 DNA is TGTGCCAGCAGCGTAATGGCGGGGGGTTCCACAGATACGCAGTATTTT.

V usage is TRBV20-1 and J usage is TRBJ2-1; TRBD1 is a possible D gene (5 bases). From germline, CDR1 is DFQATT and CDR2 SNEGSKA (reference sequence). The CDR3 is 16 amino acids. V was clipped by 2 bases and J by 8 bases, with 22 bases between them. In DNA, the CDR3 is TGCAGTGCTAGATGGGGCTCACCCGTCTTAACCGATGAGCAGTTCTTC. This codes for CSARWGSPVLTDEQFF.

The chain combines TRBV20-1 with TRBJ2-3; D may match TRBD1 or TRBD2 (5 bases each). Between the trimmed V and J ends, which lost 3 bases and 9 bases, there was a span of 16 bases. Germline V CDR1 and CDR2: DFQATT, SNEGSKA (reference sequence). This CDR3 contains 13 residues. The CDR3 protein is CSASRDPGETQYF. The CDR3 nucleotides are TGCAGTGCTAGTAGGGACCCCGGGGAGACGCAGTATTTT.

This clonotype was counted only a few times. The chain recombines TRBV6-1 with TRBJ2-3; D is unclear. The germline V gene encodes CDR1 MNHNS and CDR2 SASEGT. V shed 6 bases and J shed 2 bases, with 9 bases lying between them. CDR3 size: 13 residues. CDR3 loop: CASSPTDTDTQYF. As DNA, the CDR3 is TGTGCCAGCAGCCCGACTGACACAGATACGCAGTATTTT.

The chain has TRBV10-3 and TRBJ2-7; TRBD2 matches at 7 bases. V shed 6 bases and J 7 bases; nucleotides not matched to a gene: 18. The CDR3 contains 16 residues. Germline-derived CDR1 and CDR2 are ENHRY and SYGVKD. CDR3 sequence reads: CAISEGTTSRGREQYF. For the CDR3, the DNA is TGTGCCATCAGCGAGGGGACTACCAGCCGAGGGAGGGAGCAGTACTTC.

This clonotype was counted ten times or more. This chain connects TRBV20-1 to TRBJ2-4; D remains ambiguous. The CDR3 extends over 12 amino acids. The V gene's germline CDR1 is DFQATT and CDR2 SNEGSKA (reference sequence). V lost 6 bases, J lost 6 bases, and 12 bases lay in between. CDR3 amino acids: CSAKTQLNIQYF. The CDR3 bases are TGCAGTGCCAAGACACAGTTAAACATTCAGTACTTC.

This clonotype was observed at least ten times. The chain joins TRBV3-1 to TRBJ1-2; D possibly corresponds to TRBD1 (5 bases). Between the trimmed V and J ends, which lost 1 base and 7 bases, there was a span of 19 bases. Germline-derived CDR1 and CDR2 are LGHDT and YNNKEL (reference sequence). The CDR3 runs 16 residues. The CDR3 bases are TGTGCCAGCAGCCAAGGAGGATCGGGGGAACGCGGTGGCTACACCTTC. Translated: CASSQGGSGERGGYTF.

In this sample, this clonotype turned up a few times. This rearrangement joins TRBV11-3 to TRBJ2-1; 7 nucleotides line up with TRBD1. The germline CDR1 and CDR2 sequences are SGHNT and YENEEA. The J segment lost 9 bases and the V segment lost 0 bases, leaving 5 bases of the junction unmatched. The CDR3 covers 14 residues. The CDR3 region is CASSLDRGGSEQFF. CDR3 coding DNA: TGTGCCAGCAGCTTAGATCGAGGGGGCAGTGAGCAGTTCTTC.

The table lists this clonotype with many counts. V is TRBV2 and J is TRBJ2-7; tentative D call: TRBD1 (5 bases). The CDR3 is 14 residues long. From germline, CDR1 is SNHLY and CDR2 FYNNEI. The V and J ends lost 8 bases and 1 base respectively, with 15 bases between them. In nucleotides, the CDR3 is TGTGCCAGCGGGGCCCGACTCCTTTCCTACGAGCAGTACTTC. Its protein is CASGARLLSYEQYF.

The J gene is TRBJ2-3, the V gene TRBV20-1; possibly TRBD1 for D (5 bases). Germline V gives CDR1 DFQATT, CDR2 SNEGSKA (reference sequence). This CDR3 has 12 residues. V lost 5 bases to trimming and J lost 3 bases, with 9 bases between them. This CDR3 reads CSAQGSTDTQYF. CDR3 nucleotide sequence: TGCAGTGCTCAGGGTAGTACAGATACGCAGTATTTT.

The chain couples TRBV7-2 to TRBJ2-1; 7 bases map to TRBD2. From germline, CDR1 is SGHTA and CDR2 FQGNSA. There are 15 residues in the CDR3. V shed 2 bases, J shed 8 bases, and the junction held 9 bases outside the gene matches. The CDR3 sequence is CASSLQLVAGDEQFF. The CDR3 DNA reads TGTGCCAGCAGCTTACAACTTGTGGCGGGGGATGAGCAGTTCTTC.

The gene calls are TRBV10-3 and TRBJ2-7; 7 bases are shared with TRBD2. Germline loops: CDR1 ENHRY, CDR2 SYGVKD. The CDR3 has 17 residues. Losses at the gene ends were 0 bases for V and 2 bases for J; bases not matched to a gene: 10. DNA for the CDR3: TGTGCCATCAGTGAGTCGAAACGCGGGAGCAACACCTACGAGCAGTACTTC. It yields the protein CAISESKRGSNTYEQYF.

This clonotype was observed many times. The chain joins TRBV2 to TRBJ2-1; tentatively, D is TRBD1 (6 bases). V gave up 8 bases and J gave up 15 bases, with 20 bases separating them. CDR3 length equals 12 residues. Germline values: CDR1 SNHLY, CDR2 FYNNEI. The CDR3 bases are TGTGCCAGCGGACGGGCCCAGGGGTTTCGGTTCTTC. Translated, it gives CASGRAQGFRFF.

This clonotype showed up many times. The J gene is TRBJ2-2, the V gene TRBV5-6; D perhaps matches TRBD1 (6 bases). The CDR3 consists of 19 residues. Germline-derived CDR1 and CDR2 are SGHDT and YYEEEE. V was clipped by 3 bases and J by 0 bases, with 21 bases between them. The CDR3 nucleotides are TGTGCCAGCAGCTGTACACCCCGGGACACGAGTACGAACACCGGGGAGCTGTTTTTT. Amino acid sequence: CASSCTPRDTSTNTGELFF.

This clonotype was observed at least ten times. The CDR3 nucleotides are TGTGCCAGCAGCCAACAGTCGGGAAGCGAGCAGTACTTC. Its protein product is CASSQQSGSEQYF. This sequence joins TRBV3-1 and TRBJ2-7; the D gene is possibly TRBD2 (5 bases). The V end lost 2 bases, the J end lost 6 bases, and 11 bases lay between the germline ends. CDR3 size: 13 residues. Looked up from germline, CDR1 is LGHDT and CDR2 is YNNKEL (reference sequence).

This clonotype has more than one count but fewer than ten. As DNA, the CDR3 is TGCAGCGGAACAGGGGGGAGATCAAACACTGAAGCTTTCTTT. This gives the protein CSGTGGRSNTEAFF. The genes are TRBV29-1 and TRBJ1-1; 8 bases are shared with TRBD1. CDR1 and CDR2 from the germline V gene are SQVTM and ANQGSEA. The J segment lost 2 bases and the V segment lost 7 bases, leaving 9 bases of the junction unmatched. This CDR3 is built from 14 residues.

The V and J genes are TRBV15 and TRBJ2-3, with a tentative D call TRBD2 (6 bases). V was trimmed by 1 base and J by 1 base, leaving 15 bases between them. Germline assignment: CDR1 LNHNV and CDR2 YYDKDF (reference sequence). CDR3 length: 17 amino acids. The CDR3 DNA reads as TGTGCCACCAGCAGAGTGGTATGGGGGGACGGCACAGATACGCAGTATTTT. It encodes CATSRVVWGDGTDTQYF.

Only a few counts were recorded for this clonotype. A much more abundant neighbour one base away suggests this may be a read error. V and J are TRBV13 and TRBJ1-1; maybe TRBD1 (5 bases). In germline, CDR1 is PRHDT, CDR2 FYEKMQ (reference sequence). V was pared by 5 bases and J by 2 bases, with 9 bases between. This CDR3 spans 13 amino acids. In DNA form, the CDR3 reads TGTGCCAGCAGCCGCGGGGCAAACACTGAAGCTTTCTTT. Its translation is CASSRGANTEAFF.

J is TRBJ2-2 and V is TRBV5-1, with TRBD2 matching 8 bases. J gave up 1 base and V 4 bases, and 6 bases lay outside the gene matches. There are 16 residues in the CDR3. CDR1 SGHRS and CDR2 YFSETQ come from the germline V gene. The CDR3 nucleotides are TGCGCCAGCAGCAGGACCCGGGGGGGGAACACCGGGGAGCTGTTTTTT. This translates into CASSRTRGGNTGELFF.

The table lists this clonotype with a few counts. The V and J genes are TRBV10-3 and TRBJ2-1; 12 bases align to TRBD2. This CDR3 has 16 residues. The V segment lost 6 bases and the J segment 0 bases; nucleotides outside the gene matches: 3. Germline CDR1 reads ENHRY; CDR2 reads SYGVKD. Written as DNA, the CDR3 is TGTGCCATCAGATCGACTAGCGGGAGCTCCTACAATGAGCAGTTCTTC. Protein: CAIRSTSGSSYNEQFF.

The chain employs TRBV2 and TRBJ1-3, with a tentative D call TRBD1 (5 bases). The V end was cut by 0 bases, the J end by 0 bases, with 9 bases between. CDR1 is SNHLY, CDR2 FYNNEI, per germline. The CDR3 length is 16 residues. The CDR3 spells CASSEAPRVSGNTIYF. The CDR3 nucleotides are TGTGCCAGCAGTGAAGCTCCCAGGGTCTCTGGAAACACCATATATTTT. Using reference TRBV2 and TRBJ1-3 for the parts outside the CDR3, the full variable domain is EPEVTQTPSHQVTQMGQEVILRCVPISNHLYFYWYRQILGQKVEFLVSFYNNEISEKSEIFDDQFSVERPDGSNFTLKIRSTKLEDSAMYFCASSEAPRVSGNTIYFGEGSWLTVV.

There are a few counts of this clonotype. This sequence joins TRBV18 and TRBJ2-6; D might be TRBD1 (5 bases). Germline V CDR1 and CDR2: KGHSH, LQKENI. The V end lost 2 bases, the J end lost 4 bases, and 15 bases lay between the germline ends. The CDR3 contains 17 residues. The CDR3, as DNA: TGTGCCAGCTCACCAGCGGACACTCCCCCGGGGGCCAACGTCCTGACTTTC. This sequence encodes CASSPADTPPGANVLTF.

This sequence joins TRBV29-1 and TRBJ2-3; D ambiguous. Germline lookup yields CDR1 SQVTM and CDR2 ANQGSEA. There are 14 residues in the CDR3. Trimming pared 4 bases from V and 4 bases from J, leaving 15 bases between. This CDR3 is CSVVWVKGPDTQYF. CDR3 nucleotides: TGCAGCGTTGTCTGGGTGAAGGGCCCAGATACGCAGTATTTT.

Ten or more counts support this clonotype. The gene calls are TRBV20-1 and TRBJ2-5, with D possibly being TRBD2 (5 bases). Trimming left V 1 base short and J 0 bases short, with 9 bases between. Germline CDR1 is DFQATT and CDR2 is SNEGSKA (reference sequence). There are 14 residues in the CDR3. CDR3 sequence (DNA): TGCAGTGCTAGAGGTGAGGGAGACCAAGAGACCCAGTACTTC. It specifies CSARGEGDQETQYF.